The present TCR beta chain was sequenced within a study of cytomegalovirus exposure and HLA in healthy donors. Broader study findings: Reports indicated that the classifier achieved high specificity and sensitivity in diagnosing cytomegalovirus status. Later analysis showed TCR association rates varying by HLA locus, highest for DRB1 and lowest for HLA-C.

PCR primers comprised 60 Vbeta and 13 Jbeta primers. Libraries were prepared by immunoSEQ multiplex PCR; TCRdb keeps only in-frame clonotypes and omits some of them. The data hold about 120,000 clones, with 15% to 19% observed a single time. On this clone itself: The antigen is not known.

The length of the CDR3 is 16 residues. J gave up 0 bases and V 1 base, and 2 bases lay outside the gene matches. The germline V gene encodes CDR1 SGHRS and CDR2 YFSETQ. Input material: PBMCs. The chain carries TRBV5-1 and TRBJ2-2, with TRBD2 matching over 8 bases. This TCR came from a woman between 18 and 29 years old in good health and CMV-seronegative. The DNA for the CDR3 is TGCGCCAGCAGCTTGTCACTAGCGGCGAACACCGGGGAGCTGTTTTTT. The encoded protein is CASSLSLAANTGELFF.